The 15 T cell receptor beta chains presented below share a single source sample, sequenced in a study of a mutant IDH1 vaccine in newly diagnosed glioma. The sample's time point: week 23, last vaccination. Vaccine doses each comprised 300 ug of mutant IDH1 20-mer peptide, with topical imiquimod. Assay used: immunoSEQ multiplex PCR; TCRdb lists only in-frame clones, some missing. The sample holds some 40,000 clones, roughly 79% seen once. These TCRs are of unknown antigen specificity. Sample: PBMCs, taken from a glioma patient whose treatment included an IDH1 peptide vaccine. These receptor sequences come from a man in his forties with glioma.

The genes are TRBV4-1 and TRBJ1-2, with a weak D call TRBD1 (5 bases). Trimming cost V 0 bases and J 2 bases, with 10 bases left between them. This CDR3 region has 15 residues. Germline values: CDR1 MGHRA, CDR2 YSYEKL. The CDR3 sequence: CASSQEWQGNYGYTF. The DNA of the CDR3 is TGCGCCAGCAGCCAAGAGTGGCAGGGAAACTATGGCTACACCTTC.

Written as DNA, the CDR3 is TGTGCCAGCGGCCAAACTAGGGGGCTGAATGAGCAGTTCTTC. Amino acid sequence: CASGQTRGLNEQFF. The chain employs TRBV7-2 and TRBJ2-1; 7 bases line up with TRBD1. V was pared by 8 bases and J by 7 bases, with 11 bases of the junction left unmatched. The CDR3 runs 14 residues. Germline CDR1 reads SGHTA; CDR2 reads FQGNSA.

V gene TRBV9 combines with J gene TRBJ2-2; 8 nucleotides line up with TRBD1. V trimming: 0 bases; J trimming: 5 bases; junction bases outside the gene matches: 9. Per the germline V gene, CDR1 is SGDLS and CDR2 is YYNGEE. The CDR3 is made up of 17 amino acids. Written as DNA, the CDR3 is TGTGCCAGCAGCGTAGAGGGGTGGCAGGGGGCGACCGGGGAGCTGTTTTTT. Translation: CASSVEGWQGATGELFF.

The chain couples TRBV7-2 to TRBJ1-2; D is unclear. The V end lost 4 bases, the J end lost 5 bases, and 20 bases lay between the germline ends. There are 16 residues in the CDR3. CDR1 and CDR2 from the germline V gene are SGHTA and FQGNSA. In DNA, the CDR3 is TGTGCCAGCAGCTATACCTTCCCAGCCGGGGAGTATGGCTACACCTTC. It specifies CASSYTFPAGEYGYTF.

The DNA of the CDR3 is TGTGCCTGGAGACACAGGGCCGGGGAGCTGTTTTTT. Amino acids: CAWRHRAGELFF. V gene TRBV30 combines with J gene TRBJ2-2, with a tentative D call TRBD1 (6 bases). V was pared by 3 bases and J by 6 bases, with 8 bases between. The CDR3 is 12 residues long. Germline V lookup: CDR1 GTSNPN, CDR2 SVGIG (reference sequence).

The chain recombines TRBV4-3 with TRBJ2-7; D possibly corresponds to TRBD2 (5 bases). V shed 0 bases and J shed 0 bases, with 12 bases lying between them. There are 16 residues in the CDR3. The germline V gene has CDR1 LGHNA and CDR2 YSLEER. The CDR3 coding sequence is TGCGCCAGCAGCCAAGAGTTAATAGGGAGCTCCTACGAGCAGTACTTC. Its translation is CASSQELIGSSYEQYF.

V usage is TRBV6-6 and J usage is TRBJ1-2; maybe TRBD1 (6 bases). From germline, CDR1 is MNHNY and CDR2 SVGAGI (reference sequence). Trimming left V 6 bases short and J 7 bases short, with 18 bases between. This CDR3 has 14 residues. Here the CDR3 reads CASRESGEGRGYTF. The CDR3 nucleotides are TGTGCCAGCAGGGAATCAGGGGAGGGTCGTGGCTACACCTTC.

A few counts support this clone. The chain is built from TRBV2 and TRBJ2-2, with 12 bases aligning to TRBD2. V shed 6 bases, J shed 0 bases, and the junction held 2 bases outside the gene matches. The CDR3 is 16 residues long. Per the germline V gene, CDR1 is SNHLY and CDR2 is FYNNEI. The CDR3 coding sequence is TGTGCCAGCAGGCGGACTAGCGGGGCGAACACCGGGGAGCTGTTTTTT. It yields the protein CASRRTSGANTGELFF.

The rearrangement links TRBV19 to TRBJ2-3; 8 bases fit TRBD1. The junction had 7 bases not matched to a gene; V was cut back by 3 bases and J by 5 bases. CDR1 is LNHDA, CDR2 SQIVND, per germline (reference sequence). This CDR3 is built from 15 residues. The CDR3 loop reads CASSIGQGRGDTQYF. Here the CDR3 DNA reads TGTGCCAGTAGTATTGGACAGGGACGAGGAGATACGCAGTATTTT.

This chain joins TRBV6-1 and TRBJ1-5; 9 bases fit TRBD1. The CDR3 loop spans 16 amino acids. V was clipped by 2 bases and J by 2 bases; unmatched bases: 4. CDR1 and CDR2 from the germline V gene are MNHNS and SASEGT. In DNA form, the CDR3 reads TGTGCCAGCAGTGAAAGATGGGACAGGGGCAATCAGCCCCAGCATTTT. Its protein is CASSERWDRGNQPQHF.

The genes are TRBV29-1 and TRBJ2-1, with D uncertain. V dropped 1 base and J dropped 5 bases, with 15 bases sitting between them. The CDR3 sequence is 15 residues long. CDR1 is SQVTM, CDR2 ANQGSEA, per germline. CDR3 loop: CSVEARGGLHNEQFF. CDR3 sequence (DNA): TGCAGCGTTGAAGCTCGCGGCGGTTTGCACAATGAGCAGTTCTTC.

For this clone: Germline is not matched at one junction end, which may reflect a read error. The genes are TRBV7-7 and TRBJ2-3, with 7 bases matching TRBD2. The CDR3 totals 14 residues. The germline gives CDR1 SSHAT, CDR2 FNYEAQ (reference sequence). CDR3 residues: CASSLERGTDTQYF. Here the CDR3 DNA reads TGTGCTAGCAGCTTGGAGCGGGGAACAGATACGCAGTATTTT.

The CDR3: CASSPGTGGTEQYF. The CDR3 DNA follows: TGTGCCAGCTCACCAGGGACAGGGGGGACCGAGCAGTACTTC. The chain carries TRBV18 and TRBJ2-7, with 11 bases aligning to TRBD1. This CDR3 contains 14 residues. V trimming: 2 bases; J trimming: 6 bases; junction bases outside the gene matches: 3. The germline V gene encodes CDR1 KGHSH and CDR2 LQKENI.

The CDR3 coding sequence is TGTGCCAGCAGCGAGCCGAACGGGTCGTGGAACACCGGGGAGCTGTTTTTT. Translation gives CASSEPNGSWNTGELFF. This chain connects TRBV9 to TRBJ2-2; D is unresolved. Trimming cost V 3 bases and J 1 base, with 16 bases left between them. The CDR3 is made up of 17 amino acids. The germline gives CDR1 SGDLS, CDR2 YYNGEE.

The chain recombines TRBV10-3 with TRBJ1-2; D gene ambiguous. Germline lookup yields CDR1 ENHRY and CDR2 SYGVKD. This CDR3 comprises 11 residues. V lost 7 bases, J lost 8 bases, and 11 bases lay in between. CDR3 bases: TGTGCCATCAAAGGTCCGTGGGGCTACACCTTC. Residues: CAIKGPWGYTF.